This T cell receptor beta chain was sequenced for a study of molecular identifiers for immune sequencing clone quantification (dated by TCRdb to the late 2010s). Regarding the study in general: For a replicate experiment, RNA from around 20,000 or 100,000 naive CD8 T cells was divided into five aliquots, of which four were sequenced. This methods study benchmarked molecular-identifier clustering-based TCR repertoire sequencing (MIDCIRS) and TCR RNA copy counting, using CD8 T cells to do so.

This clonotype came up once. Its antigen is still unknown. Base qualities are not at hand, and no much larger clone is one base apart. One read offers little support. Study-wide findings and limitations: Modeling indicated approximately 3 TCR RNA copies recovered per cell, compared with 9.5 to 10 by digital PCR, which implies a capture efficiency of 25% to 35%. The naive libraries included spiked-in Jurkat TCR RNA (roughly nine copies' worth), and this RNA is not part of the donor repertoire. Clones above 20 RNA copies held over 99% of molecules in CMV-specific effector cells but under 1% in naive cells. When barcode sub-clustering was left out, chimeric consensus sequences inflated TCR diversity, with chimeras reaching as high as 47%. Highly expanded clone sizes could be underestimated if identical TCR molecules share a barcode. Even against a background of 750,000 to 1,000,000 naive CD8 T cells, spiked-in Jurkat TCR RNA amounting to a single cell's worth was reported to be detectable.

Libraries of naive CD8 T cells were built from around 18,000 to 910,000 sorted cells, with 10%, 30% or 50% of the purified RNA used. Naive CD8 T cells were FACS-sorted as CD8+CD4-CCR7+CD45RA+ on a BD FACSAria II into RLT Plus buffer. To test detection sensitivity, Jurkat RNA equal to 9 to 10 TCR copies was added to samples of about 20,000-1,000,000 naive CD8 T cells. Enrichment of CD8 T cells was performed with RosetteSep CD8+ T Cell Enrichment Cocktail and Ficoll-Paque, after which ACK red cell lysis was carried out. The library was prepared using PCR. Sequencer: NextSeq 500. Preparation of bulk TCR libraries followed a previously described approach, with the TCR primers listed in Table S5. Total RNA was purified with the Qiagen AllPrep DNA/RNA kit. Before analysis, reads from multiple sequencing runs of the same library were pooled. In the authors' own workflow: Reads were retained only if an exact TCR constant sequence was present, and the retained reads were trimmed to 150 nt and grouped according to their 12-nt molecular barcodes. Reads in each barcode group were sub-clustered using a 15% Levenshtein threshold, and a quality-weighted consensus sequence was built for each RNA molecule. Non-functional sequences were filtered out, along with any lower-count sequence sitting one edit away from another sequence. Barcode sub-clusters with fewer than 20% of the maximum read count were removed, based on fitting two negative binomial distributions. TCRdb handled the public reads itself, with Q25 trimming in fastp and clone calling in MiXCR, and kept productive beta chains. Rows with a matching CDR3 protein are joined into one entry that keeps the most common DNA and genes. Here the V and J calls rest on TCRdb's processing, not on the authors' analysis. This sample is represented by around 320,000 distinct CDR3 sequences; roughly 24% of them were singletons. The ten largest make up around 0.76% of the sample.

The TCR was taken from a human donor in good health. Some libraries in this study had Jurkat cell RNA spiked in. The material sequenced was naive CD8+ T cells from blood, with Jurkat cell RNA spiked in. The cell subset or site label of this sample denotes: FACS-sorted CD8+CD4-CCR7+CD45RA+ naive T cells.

The CDR3 in this case is CASSSLGTGGSEQYF. The DNA sequence reads TGTGCCAGCAGCTCCCTCGGGACAGGGGGGAGCGAGCAGTACTTC. The rearranged segments are TRBV7-9 and TRBJ2-7, with TRBD1 matching 11 junction bases. The CDR3 sequence holds 15 residues, the cysteine and phenylalanine included. The only DNA kept is the CDR3, 45 bases in frame from the first base. Trimming accounts for 4 bases at V and 6 bases at J, while the number of junction bases matched to no gene is 8. The germline V gene (reference sequence) supplies CDR1 SEHNR and CDR2 FQNEAQ.